The table lists the clone carrying this TCR beta chain with many counts. Its antigen is not identified. TCRdb re-called the 5' RACE reads with MiXCR, one entry per CDR3 protein. In the table there are roughly 1.6 million distinct CDR3 sequences, about 30% of which are singletons. The ends lost 3 bases at V and 0 bases at J; junction bases unmatched: 3. Germline CDR1 SGHTA, CDR2 FQGNSA. The CDR3 is made up of 16 amino acids. This record comes from a study of identical twins. Points from the study as a whole: Cord blood beta clonotypes that were abundant carried fewer insertions, and memory repertoires showed no such trend. Twin pairs had excess sharing that was weaker in beta out-of-frame sequences. Out-of-frame sharing of TCR alpha in monozygotic twins was underestimated by models.

The clonotype comes from a newborn girl in good health. Sample: cord blood. V is TRBV7-2 and J is TRBJ2-1; the match to TRBD2 covers 9 bases. Here the CDR3 reads CASSFLSGSSYNEQFF. CDR3 DNA: TGTGCCAGCAGCTTCCTTAGCGGGAGCTCCTACAATGAGCAGTTCTTC.